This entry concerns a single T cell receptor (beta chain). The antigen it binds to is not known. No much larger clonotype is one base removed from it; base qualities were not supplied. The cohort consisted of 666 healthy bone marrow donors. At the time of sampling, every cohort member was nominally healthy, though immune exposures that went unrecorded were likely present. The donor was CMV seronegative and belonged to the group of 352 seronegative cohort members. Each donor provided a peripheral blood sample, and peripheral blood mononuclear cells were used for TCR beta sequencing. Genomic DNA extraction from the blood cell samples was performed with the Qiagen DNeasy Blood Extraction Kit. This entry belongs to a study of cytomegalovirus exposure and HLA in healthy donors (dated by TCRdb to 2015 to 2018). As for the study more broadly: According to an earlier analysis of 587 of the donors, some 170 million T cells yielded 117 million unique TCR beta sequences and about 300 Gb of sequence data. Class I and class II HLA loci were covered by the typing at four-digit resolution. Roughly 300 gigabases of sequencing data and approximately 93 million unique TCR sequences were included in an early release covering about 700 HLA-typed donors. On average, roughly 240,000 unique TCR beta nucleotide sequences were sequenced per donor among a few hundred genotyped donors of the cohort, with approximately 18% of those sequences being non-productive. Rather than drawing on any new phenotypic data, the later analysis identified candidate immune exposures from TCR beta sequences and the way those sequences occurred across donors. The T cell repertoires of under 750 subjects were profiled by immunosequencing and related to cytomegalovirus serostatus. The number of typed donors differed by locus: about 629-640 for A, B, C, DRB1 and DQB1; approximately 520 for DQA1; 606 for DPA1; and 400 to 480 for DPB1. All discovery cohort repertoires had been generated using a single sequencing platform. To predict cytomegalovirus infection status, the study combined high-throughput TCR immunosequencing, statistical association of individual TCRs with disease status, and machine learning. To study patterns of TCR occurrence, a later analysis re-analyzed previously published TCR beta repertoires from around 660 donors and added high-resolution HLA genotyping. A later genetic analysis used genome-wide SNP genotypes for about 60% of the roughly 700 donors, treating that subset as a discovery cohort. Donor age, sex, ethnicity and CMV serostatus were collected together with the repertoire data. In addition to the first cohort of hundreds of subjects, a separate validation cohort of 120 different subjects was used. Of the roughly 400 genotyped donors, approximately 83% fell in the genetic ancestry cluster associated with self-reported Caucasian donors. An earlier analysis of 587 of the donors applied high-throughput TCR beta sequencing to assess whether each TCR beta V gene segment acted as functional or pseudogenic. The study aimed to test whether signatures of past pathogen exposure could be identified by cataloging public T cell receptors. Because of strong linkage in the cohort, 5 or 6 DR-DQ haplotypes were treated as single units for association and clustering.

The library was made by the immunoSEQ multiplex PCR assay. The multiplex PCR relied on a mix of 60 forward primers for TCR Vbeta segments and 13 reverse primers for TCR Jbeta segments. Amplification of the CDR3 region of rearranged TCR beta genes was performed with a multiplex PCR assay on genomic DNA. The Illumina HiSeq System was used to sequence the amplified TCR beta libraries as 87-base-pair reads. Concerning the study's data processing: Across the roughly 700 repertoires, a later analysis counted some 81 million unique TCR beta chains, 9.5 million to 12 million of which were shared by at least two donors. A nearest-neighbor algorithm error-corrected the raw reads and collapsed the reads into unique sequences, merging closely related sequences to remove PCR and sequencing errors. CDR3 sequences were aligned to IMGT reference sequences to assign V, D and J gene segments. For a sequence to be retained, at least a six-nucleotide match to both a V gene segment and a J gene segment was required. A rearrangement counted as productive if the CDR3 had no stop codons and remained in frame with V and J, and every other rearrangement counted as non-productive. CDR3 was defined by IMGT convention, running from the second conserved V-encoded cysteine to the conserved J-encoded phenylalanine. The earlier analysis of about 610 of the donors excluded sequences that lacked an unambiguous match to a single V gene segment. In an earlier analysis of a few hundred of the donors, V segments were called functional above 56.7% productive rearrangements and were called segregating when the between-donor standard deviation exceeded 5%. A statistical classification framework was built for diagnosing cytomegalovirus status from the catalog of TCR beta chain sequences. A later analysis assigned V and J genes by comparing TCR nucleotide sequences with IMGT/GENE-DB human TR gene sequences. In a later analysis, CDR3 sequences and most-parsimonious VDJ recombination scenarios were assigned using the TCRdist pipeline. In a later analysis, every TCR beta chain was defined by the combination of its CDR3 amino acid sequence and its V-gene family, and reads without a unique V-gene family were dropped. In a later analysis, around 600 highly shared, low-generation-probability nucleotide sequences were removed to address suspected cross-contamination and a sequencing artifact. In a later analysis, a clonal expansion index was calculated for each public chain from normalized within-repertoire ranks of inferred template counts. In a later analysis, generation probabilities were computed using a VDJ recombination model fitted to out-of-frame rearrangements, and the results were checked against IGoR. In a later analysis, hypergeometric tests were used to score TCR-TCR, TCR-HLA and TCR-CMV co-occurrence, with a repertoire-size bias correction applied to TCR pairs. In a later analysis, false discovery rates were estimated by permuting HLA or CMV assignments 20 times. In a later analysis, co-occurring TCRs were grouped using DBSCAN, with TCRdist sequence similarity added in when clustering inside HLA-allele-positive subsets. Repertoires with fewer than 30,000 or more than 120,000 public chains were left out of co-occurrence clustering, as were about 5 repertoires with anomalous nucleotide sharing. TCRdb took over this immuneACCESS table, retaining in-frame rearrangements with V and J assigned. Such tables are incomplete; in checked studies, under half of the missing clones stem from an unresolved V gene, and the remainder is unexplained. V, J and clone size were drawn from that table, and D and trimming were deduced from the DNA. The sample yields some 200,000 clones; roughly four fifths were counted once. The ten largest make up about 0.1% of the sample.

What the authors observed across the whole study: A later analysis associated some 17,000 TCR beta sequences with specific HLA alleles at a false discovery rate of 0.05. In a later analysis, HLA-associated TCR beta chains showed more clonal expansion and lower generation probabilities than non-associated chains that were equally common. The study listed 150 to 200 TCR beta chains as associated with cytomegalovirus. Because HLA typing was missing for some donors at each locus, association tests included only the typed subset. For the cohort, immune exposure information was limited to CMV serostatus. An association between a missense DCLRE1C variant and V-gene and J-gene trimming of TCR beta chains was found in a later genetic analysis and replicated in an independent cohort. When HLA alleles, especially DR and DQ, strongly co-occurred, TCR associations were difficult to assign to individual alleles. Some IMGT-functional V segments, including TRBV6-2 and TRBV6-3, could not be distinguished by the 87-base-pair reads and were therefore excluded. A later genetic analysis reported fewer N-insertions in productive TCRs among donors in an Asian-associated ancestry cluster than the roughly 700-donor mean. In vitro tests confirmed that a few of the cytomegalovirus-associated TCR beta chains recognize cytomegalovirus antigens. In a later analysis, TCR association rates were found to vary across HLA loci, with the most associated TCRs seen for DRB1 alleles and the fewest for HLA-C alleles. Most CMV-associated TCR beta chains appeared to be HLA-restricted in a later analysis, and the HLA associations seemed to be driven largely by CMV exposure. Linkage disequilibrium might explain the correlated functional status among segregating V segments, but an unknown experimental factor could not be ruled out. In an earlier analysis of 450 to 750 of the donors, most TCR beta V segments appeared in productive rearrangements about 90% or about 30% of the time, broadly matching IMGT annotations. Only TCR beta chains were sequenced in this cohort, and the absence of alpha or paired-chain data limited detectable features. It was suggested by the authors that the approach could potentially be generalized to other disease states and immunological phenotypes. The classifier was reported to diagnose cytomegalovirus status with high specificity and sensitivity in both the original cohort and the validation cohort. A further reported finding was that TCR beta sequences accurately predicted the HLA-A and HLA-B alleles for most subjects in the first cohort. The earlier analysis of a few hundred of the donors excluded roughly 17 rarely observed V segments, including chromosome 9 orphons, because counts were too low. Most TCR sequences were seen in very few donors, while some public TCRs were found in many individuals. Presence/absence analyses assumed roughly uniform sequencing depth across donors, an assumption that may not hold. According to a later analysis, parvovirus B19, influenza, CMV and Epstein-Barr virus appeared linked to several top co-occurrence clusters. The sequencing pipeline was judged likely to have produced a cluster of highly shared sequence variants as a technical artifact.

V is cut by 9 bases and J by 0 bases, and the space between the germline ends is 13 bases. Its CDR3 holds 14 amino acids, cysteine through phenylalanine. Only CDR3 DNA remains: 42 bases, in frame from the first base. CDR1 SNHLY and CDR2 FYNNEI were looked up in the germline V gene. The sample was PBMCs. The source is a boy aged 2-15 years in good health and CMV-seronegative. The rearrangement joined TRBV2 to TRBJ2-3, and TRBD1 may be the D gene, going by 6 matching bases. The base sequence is TGTGCCAGTACAGGGTCCCTGAGCACAGATACGCAGTATTTT. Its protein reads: CASTGSLSTDTQYF. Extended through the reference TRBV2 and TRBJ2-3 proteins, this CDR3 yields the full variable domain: EPEVTQTPSHQVTQMGQEVILRCVPISNHLYFYWYRQILGQKVEFLVSFYNNEISEKSEIFDDQFSVERPDGSNFTLKIRSTKLEDSAMYFCASTGSLSTDTQYFGPGTRLTVL.